These 18 T cell receptor beta chains share one sample of origin, sequenced in a study of blood T cell repertoires in COVID-19. Sequencing used immunoSEQ multiplex PCR; TCRdb keeps in-frame clones, though not all of them. The table shows fewer than 110,000 clones, with over 75% occurring only once. Input material: peripheral blood. The receptors derive from a woman aged 25-40 years with acute or convalescent COVID-19.

This sequence joins TRBV28 and TRBJ2-7, with D perhaps matching TRBD1 (6 bases). The ends were cut back, 2 bases at V and 4 bases at J, with 18 bases in the middle. The CDR3 runs 16 residues. Germline V lookup: CDR1 MDHEN, CDR2 SYDVKM. The CDR3 loop is CASSLEETGVLYEQYF. CDR3 nucleotide sequence: TGTGCCAGCAGTTTAGAGGAGACAGGTGTTCTGTACGAGCAGTACTTC.

The chain links TRBV19 to TRBJ2-6; D is unresolved. The CDR3 covers 14 residues. CDR1 is LNHDA and CDR2 is SQIVND in the germline V gene (reference sequence). V shed 5 bases and J shed 1 base, with 6 bases lying between them. The CDR3: CASSEISGANVLTF. CDR3 DNA: TGTGCCAGTAGTGAGATATCTGGGGCCAACGTCCTGACTTTC.

The rearrangement joins TRBV28 to TRBJ2-7, with D uncertain. CDR3 length: 13 residues. The ends were cut back, 2 bases at V and 5 bases at J, with 10 bases in the middle. Germline loops: CDR1 MDHEN, CDR2 SYDVKM. CDR3 sequence (DNA): TGTGCCAGCAGTTTAGTCAGTCCCAACGAGCAGTACTTC. Encoded protein: CASSLVSPNEQYF.

J is TRBJ2-7 and V is TRBV7-9; 7 positions match TRBD1. Germline V gives CDR1 SEHNR, CDR2 FQNEAQ (reference sequence). J lost 4 bases, V lost 5 bases, and 8 bases had no gene match. CDR3 size: 14 residues. The CDR3 DNA sequence: TGTGCCAGCAGCCCCCGGGACAGATTGTACGAGCAGTACTTC. It specifies CASSPRDRLYEQYF.

The chain couples TRBV7-9 to TRBJ2-3, with D perhaps TRBD1 (5 bases). CDR3 length: 15 residues. Trimming removed 1 base from V and 5 bases from J, with 13 bases in between. The V gene's germline CDR1 is SEHNR and CDR2 FQNEAQ (reference sequence). The CDR3: CASSLEGWQGDTQYF. The CDR3 nucleotides are TGTGCCAGCAGCTTAGAAGGGTGGCAGGGAGATACGCAGTATTTT.

In DNA, the CDR3 is TGTGCCAGCATCCCGGGACTACTGGGCACAGATACGCAGTATTTT. Amino acid sequence: CASIPGLLGTDTQYF. The J gene is TRBJ2-3, the V gene TRBV7-2; 7 bases match TRBD2. V lost 7 bases to trimming and J lost 1 base; unmatched junction nucleotides: 8. Per germline, CDR1 SGHTA and CDR2 FQGNSA. CDR3 size: 15 residues.

This rearrangement joins TRBV3-1 (or the pseudogene TRBV3-2) to TRBJ2-1; 15 bases are a match to TRBD2. This CDR3 comprises 18 residues. With 3 bases clipped from V and 7 bases from J, the junction kept 10 bases outside the gene matches. Germline V gene data show CDR1 as LGHDT and CDR2 as YNNKEL (reference sequence). The CDR3 loop reads CASSHPRRTSGGANEQFF. CDR3 sequence (DNA): TGTGCCAGCAGCCACCCCCGCAGGACTAGCGGGGGGGCGAATGAGCAGTTCTTC.

V usage is TRBV5-1 and J usage is TRBJ1-2; D not resolved. Trimming cost V 0 bases and J 3 bases, with 15 bases left between them. In germline, CDR1 is SGHRS, CDR2 YFSETQ. The CDR3 extends over 16 amino acids. This chain's CDR3 is CASSLVRGGVDYGYTF. CDR3 sequence (DNA): TGCGCCAGCAGCTTGGTTCGGGGTGGGGTAGACTATGGCTACACCTTC.

This sequence joins TRBV7-8 and TRBJ1-2, with D unclear. Germline CDR1 and CDR2: SGHVS and FQNEAQ. V dropped 1 base and J dropped 0 bases, with 12 bases sitting between them. The CDR3 consists of 16 residues. CDR3 residues: CASSLVGGLANYGYTF. The CDR3 DNA follows: TGTGCCAGCAGCTTAGTCGGAGGGCTTGCTAACTATGGCTACACCTTC.

The rearrangement links TRBV19 to TRBJ2-1; no reliable D call. Trimming removed 7 bases at V and 10 bases at J, with 14 bases between. Germline V CDR1 and CDR2: LNHDA, SQIVND (reference sequence). This CDR3 has 12 amino acids. In DNA, the CDR3 is TGTGCCAGTAATCCCTATAACGGGGAGCAGTTCTTC. Translated: CASNPYNGEQFF.

The chain combines TRBV3-1 (or the pseudogene TRBV3-2) with TRBJ1-5; TRBD1 aligns across 9 bases. This CDR3 is 15 amino acids long. The germline gives CDR1 LGHDT, CDR2 YNNKEL (reference sequence). Trimming at V came to 2 bases and at J to 4 bases, leaving 3 bases not matched to a gene. The CDR3 DNA follows: TGTGCCAGCAGCCAATCGGGACAGGGAAATCAGCCCCAGCATTTT. It yields the protein CASSQSGQGNQPQHF.

This clone was found once. This rearrangement joins TRBV2 to TRBJ1-2; TRBD1 aligns across 7 bases. The germline V gene encodes CDR1 SNHLY and CDR2 FYNNEI. The CDR3 loop spans 12 amino acids. V trimming: 7 bases; J trimming: 7 bases; junction bases outside the gene matches: 6. The CDR3 DNA is TGTGCCAGCATGGGGACAGTTGCTGGCTACACCTTC. Translated, it gives CASMGTVAGYTF. The full variable domain, with the rest looked up from reference TRBV2 and TRBJ1-2, is EPEVTQTPSHQVTQMGQEVILRCVPISNHLYFYWYRQILGQKVEFLVSFYNNEISEKSEIFDDQFSVERPDGSNFTLKIRSTKLEDSAMYFCASMGTVAGYTFGSGTRLTVV.

J is TRBJ1-1 and V is TRBV2, with D tentatively TRBD1 (6 bases). Trimming left V 7 bases short and J 9 bases short, with 12 bases between. CDR1 and CDR2 from the germline V gene are SNHLY and FYNNEI. This CDR3 comprises 11 residues. Written as DNA, the CDR3 is TGTGCCAGCACCCAGGGGTGGAAAGCTTTCTTT. As protein: CASTQGWKAFF.

The rearrangement links TRBV18 to TRBJ1-1; perhaps TRBD1 as D (5 bases). CDR1 and CDR2 (germline): KGHSH, LQKENI. This CDR3 has 10 amino acids. Trimming removed 5 bases from V and 7 bases from J, with 5 bases in between. CDR3 amino acids: CASSDSEAFF. The CDR3 DNA is TGTGCCAGCTCAGACAGTGAAGCTTTCTTT.

The chain employs TRBV5-1 and TRBJ1-3, with 7 bases that match TRBD1. Germline CDR1 reads SGHRS; CDR2 reads YFSETQ. J was trimmed by 0 bases and V by 3 bases; bases with no gene match: 6. This CDR3 spans 16 amino acids. The CDR3 protein is CASSWGTDISGNTIYF. CDR3 sequence (DNA): TGCGCCAGCAGCTGGGGGACAGATATCTCTGGAAACACCATATATTTT.

The chain has TRBV7-9 and TRBJ1-2; D perhaps matches TRBD1 (5 bases). Trimming removed 1 base at V and 3 bases at J, with 9 bases between. The germline CDR1 and CDR2 sequences are SEHNR and FQNEAQ (reference sequence). This CDR3 is built from 14 residues. The CDR3 loop is CASSLDGADYGYTF. CDR3 DNA: TGTGCCAGCAGCTTAGATGGGGCGGACTATGGCTACACCTTC.

This chain uses TRBV9 with TRBJ1-4; 8 bases line up with TRBD1. Germline V lookup: CDR1 SGDLS, CDR2 YYNGEE. This CDR3 spans 18 amino acids. V shed 0 bases, J shed 8 bases, and the junction held 15 bases outside the gene matches. The DNA of the CDR3 is TGTGCCAGCAGCGTAGACCCTGACAGGGGTGCCTACGAAGAAAAACTGTTTTTT. As protein: CASSVDPDRGAYEEKLFF.

This clone has just one count. The chain joins TRBV19 to TRBJ2-1; possibly TRBD2 for D (6 bases). With 5 bases removed from V and 9 bases from J, the gap between germline ends came to 17 bases. The germline CDR1 and CDR2 sequences are LNHDA and SQIVND (reference sequence). This CDR3 region has 14 residues. The DNA of the CDR3 is TGTGCCAGTAGTTCGCTGGGACGGGGGAGTGAGCAGTTCTTC. Its protein is CASSSLGRGSEQFF. The whole variable domain, remainder taken from reference TRBV19 and TRBJ2-1, is DGGITQSPKYLFRKEGQNVTLSCEQNLNHDAMYWYRQDPGQGLRLIYYSQIVNDFQKGDIAEGYSVSREKKESFPLTVTSAQKNPTAFYLCASSSLGRGSEQFFGPGTRLTVL.